The source of this T cell receptor (beta chain) is a study of cytomegalovirus exposure and HLA in healthy donors. Findings and caveats of the study: TCR beta chains numbering more than 150 were designated cytomegalovirus-associated. Upon later analysis, TCR association rates were observed to vary by HLA locus, being highest for DRB1 and lowest for HLA-C. Cytomegalovirus status was reportedly diagnosed by the classifier with high sensitivity and specificity.

With regard to this clone: Its antigen is unknown.

All the people who gave samples were healthy bone marrow donors. The PCR had 60 Vbeta and 13 Jbeta primers. Produced via immunoSEQ multiplex PCR; TCRdb's table is partial and in-frame only. The ten most abundant clones cover approximately 1.5% of a sample with approximately 82,000 clones. Germline CDR1 SGHTA, CDR2 FQGTGA. The CDR3 runs 15 residues. Trimming took off 5 bases at V and 1 base at J, with 9 bases between the two ends. The rearrangement links TRBV7-3 to TRBJ2-6; possibly TRBD1 for D (6 bases). Sample: PBMCs. The sequence came from a woman aged 55-75 years in good health and CMV-seronegative. The CDR3 protein is CASSPQGSGANVLTF. The CDR3, as DNA: TGTGCCAGCAGCCCCCAGGGGTCTGGGGCCAACGTCCTGACTTTC. Full variable domain (missing parts from reference TRBV7-3 and TRBJ2-6): GAGVSQTPSNKVTEKGKYVELRCDPISGHTALYWYRQSLGQGPEFLIYFQGTGAADDSGLPNDRFFAVRPEGSVSTLKIQRTERGDSAVYLCASSPQGSGANVLTFGAGSRLTVL.